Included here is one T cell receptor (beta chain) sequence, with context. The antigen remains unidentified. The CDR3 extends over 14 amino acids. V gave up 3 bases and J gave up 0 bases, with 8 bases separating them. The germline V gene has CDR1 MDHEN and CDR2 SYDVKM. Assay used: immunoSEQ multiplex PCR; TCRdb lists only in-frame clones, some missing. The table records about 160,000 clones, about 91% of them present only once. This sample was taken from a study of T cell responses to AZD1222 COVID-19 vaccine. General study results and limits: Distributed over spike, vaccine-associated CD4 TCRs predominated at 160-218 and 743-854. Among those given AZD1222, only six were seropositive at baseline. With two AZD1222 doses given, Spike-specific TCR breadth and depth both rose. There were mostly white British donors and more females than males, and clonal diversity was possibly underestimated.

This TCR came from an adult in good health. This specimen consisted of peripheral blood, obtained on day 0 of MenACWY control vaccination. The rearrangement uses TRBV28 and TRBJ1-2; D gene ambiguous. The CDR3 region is CASSLSLTNYGYTF. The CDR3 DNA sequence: TGTGCCAGCAGTTTGAGCCTCACTAACTATGGCTACACCTTC.